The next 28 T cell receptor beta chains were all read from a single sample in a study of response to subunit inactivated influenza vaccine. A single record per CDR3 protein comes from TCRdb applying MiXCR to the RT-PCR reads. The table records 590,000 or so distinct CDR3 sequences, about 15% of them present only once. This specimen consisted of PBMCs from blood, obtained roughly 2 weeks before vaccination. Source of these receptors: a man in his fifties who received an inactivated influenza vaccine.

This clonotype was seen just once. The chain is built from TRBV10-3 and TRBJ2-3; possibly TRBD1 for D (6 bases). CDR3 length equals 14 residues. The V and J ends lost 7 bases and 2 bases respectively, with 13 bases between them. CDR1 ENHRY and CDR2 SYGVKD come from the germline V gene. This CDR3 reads CAITTGSPTDTQYF. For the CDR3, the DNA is TGTGCCATCACCACAGGGAGTCCCACAGATACGCAGTATTTT.

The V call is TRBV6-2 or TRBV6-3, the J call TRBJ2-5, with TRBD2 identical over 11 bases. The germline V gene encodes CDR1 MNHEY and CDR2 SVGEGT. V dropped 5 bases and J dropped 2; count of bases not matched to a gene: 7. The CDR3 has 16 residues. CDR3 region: CASSALRLAGQETQYF. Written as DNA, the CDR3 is TGTGCCAGCAGTGCTTTACGACTAGCGGGGCAAGAGACCCAGTACTTC.

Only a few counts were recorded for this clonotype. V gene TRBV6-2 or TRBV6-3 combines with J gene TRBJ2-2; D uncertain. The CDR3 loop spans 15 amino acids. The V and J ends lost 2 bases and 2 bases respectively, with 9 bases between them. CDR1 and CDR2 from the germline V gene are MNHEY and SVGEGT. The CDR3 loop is CASSYRRQNTGELFF. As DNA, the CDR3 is TGTGCCAGCAGTTACCGGCGGCAAAACACCGGGGAGCTGTTTTTT.

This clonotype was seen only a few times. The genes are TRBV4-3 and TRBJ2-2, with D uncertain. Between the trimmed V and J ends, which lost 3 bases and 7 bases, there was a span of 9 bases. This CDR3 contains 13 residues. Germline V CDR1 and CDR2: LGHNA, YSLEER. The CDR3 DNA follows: TGCGCCAGCAGCCACCCCTCATTCGGGGAGCTGTTTTTT. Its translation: CASSHPSFGELFF.

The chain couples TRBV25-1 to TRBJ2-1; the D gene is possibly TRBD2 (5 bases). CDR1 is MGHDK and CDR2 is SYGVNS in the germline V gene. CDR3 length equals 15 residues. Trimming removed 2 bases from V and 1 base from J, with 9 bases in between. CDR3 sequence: CASSETRVSYNEQFF. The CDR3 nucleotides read TGTGCCAGCAGTGAAACGCGGGTATCCTACAATGAGCAGTTCTTC.

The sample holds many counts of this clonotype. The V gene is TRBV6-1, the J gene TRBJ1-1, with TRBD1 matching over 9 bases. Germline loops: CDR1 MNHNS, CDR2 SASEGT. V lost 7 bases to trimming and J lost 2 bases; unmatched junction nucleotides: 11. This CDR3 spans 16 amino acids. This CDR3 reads CASTIGTGRINTEAFF. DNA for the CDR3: TGTGCCAGCACTATTGGGACAGGGAGAATAAACACTGAAGCTTTCTTT.

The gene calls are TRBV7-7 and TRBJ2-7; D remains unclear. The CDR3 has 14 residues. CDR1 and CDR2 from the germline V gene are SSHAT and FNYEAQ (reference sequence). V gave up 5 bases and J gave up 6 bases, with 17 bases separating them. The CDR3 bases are TGTGCCAGCAGCATCAACTCAGTCTCGGGCGAGCAGTACTTC. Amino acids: CASSINSVSGEQYF.

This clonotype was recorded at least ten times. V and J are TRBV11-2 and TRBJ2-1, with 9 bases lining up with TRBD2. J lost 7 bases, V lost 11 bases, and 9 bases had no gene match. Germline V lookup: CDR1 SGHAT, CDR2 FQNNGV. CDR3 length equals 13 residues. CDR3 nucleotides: TGTGCCTGCGAGGCGGGAGGGCTTAATGAGCAGTTCTTC. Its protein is CACEAGGLNEQFF.

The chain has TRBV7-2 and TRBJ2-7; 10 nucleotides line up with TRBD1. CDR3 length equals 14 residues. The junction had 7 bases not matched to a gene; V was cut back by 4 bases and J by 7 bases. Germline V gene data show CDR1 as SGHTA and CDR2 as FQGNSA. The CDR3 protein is CASSSRTGGWEQYF. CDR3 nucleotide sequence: TGTGCCAGCAGCTCTAGGACAGGGGGGTGGGAGCAGTACTTC. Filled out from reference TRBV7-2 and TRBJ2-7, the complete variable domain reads GAGVSQSPSNKVTEKGKDVELRCDPISGHTALYWYRQSLGQGLEFLIYFQGNSAPDKSGLPSDRFSAERTGGSVSTLTIQRTQQEDSAVYLCASSSRTGGWEQYFGPGTRLTVT.

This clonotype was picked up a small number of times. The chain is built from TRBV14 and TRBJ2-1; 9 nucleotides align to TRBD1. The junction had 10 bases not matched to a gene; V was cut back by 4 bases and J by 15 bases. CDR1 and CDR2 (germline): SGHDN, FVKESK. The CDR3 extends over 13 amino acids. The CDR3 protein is CASSPRQGGARFF. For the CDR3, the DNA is TGTGCCAGCAGCCCCCGACAGGGGGGTGCTCGGTTCTTC.

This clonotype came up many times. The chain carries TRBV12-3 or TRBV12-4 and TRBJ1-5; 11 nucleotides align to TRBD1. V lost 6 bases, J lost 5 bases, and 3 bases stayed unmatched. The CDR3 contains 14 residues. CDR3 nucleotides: TGTGCCAGCAGAGGACAGGGGGCTTATCAGCCCCAGCATTTT. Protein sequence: CASRGQGAYQPQHF.

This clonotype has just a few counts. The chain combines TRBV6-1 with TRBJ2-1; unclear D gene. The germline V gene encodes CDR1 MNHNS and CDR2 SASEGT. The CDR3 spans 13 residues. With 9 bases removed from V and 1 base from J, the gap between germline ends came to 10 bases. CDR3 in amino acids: CASGYGSYNEQFF. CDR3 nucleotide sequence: TGTGCCAGTGGATACGGATCCTACAATGAGCAGTTCTTC.

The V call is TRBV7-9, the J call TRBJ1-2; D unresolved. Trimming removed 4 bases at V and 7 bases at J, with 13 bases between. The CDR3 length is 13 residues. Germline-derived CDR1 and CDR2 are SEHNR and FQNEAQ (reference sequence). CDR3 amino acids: CASSYSDLGGYTF. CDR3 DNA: TGTGCCAGCAGCTATTCGGATTTGGGTGGCTACACCTTC. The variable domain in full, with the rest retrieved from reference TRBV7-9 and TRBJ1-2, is DTGVSQNPRHKITKRGQNVTFRCDPISEHNRLYWYRQTLGQGPEFLTYFQNEAQLEKSRLLSDRFSAERPKGSFSTLEIQRTEQGDSAMYLCASSYSDLGGYTFGSGTRLTVV.

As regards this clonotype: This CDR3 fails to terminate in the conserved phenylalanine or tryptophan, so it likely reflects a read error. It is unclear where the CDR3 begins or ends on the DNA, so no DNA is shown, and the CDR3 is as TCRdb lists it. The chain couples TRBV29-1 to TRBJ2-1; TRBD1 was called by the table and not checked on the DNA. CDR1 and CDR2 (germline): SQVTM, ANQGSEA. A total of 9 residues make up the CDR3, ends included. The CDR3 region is CSVEGTGGI.

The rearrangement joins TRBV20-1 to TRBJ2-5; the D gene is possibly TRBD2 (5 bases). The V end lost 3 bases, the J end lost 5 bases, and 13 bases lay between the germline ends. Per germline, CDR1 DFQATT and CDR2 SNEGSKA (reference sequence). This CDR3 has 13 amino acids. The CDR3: CSARGTGWETQYF. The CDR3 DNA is TGCAGTGCTAGGGGCACGGGGTGGGAGACCCAGTACTTC.

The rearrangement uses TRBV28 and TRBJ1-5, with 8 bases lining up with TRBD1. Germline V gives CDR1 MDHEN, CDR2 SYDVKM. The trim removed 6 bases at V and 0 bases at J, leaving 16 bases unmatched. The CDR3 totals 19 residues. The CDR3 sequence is CASRLPPGQEDDSNQPQHF. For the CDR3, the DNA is TGTGCCAGCAGGCTTCCTCCGGGACAGGAGGATGATAGCAATCAGCCCCAGCATTTT. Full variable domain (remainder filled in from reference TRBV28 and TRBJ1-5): DVKVTQSSRYLVKRTGEKVFLECVQDMDHENMFWYRQDPGLGLRLIYFSYDVKMKEKGDIPEGYSVSREKKERFSLILESASTNQTSMYLCASRLPPGQEDDSNQPQHFGDGTRLSIL.

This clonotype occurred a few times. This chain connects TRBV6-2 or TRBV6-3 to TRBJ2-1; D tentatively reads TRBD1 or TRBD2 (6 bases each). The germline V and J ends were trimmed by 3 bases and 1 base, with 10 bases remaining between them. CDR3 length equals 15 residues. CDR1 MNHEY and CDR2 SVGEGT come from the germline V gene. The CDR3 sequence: CASSYQGRSYNEQFF. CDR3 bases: TGTGCCAGCAGTTATCAGGGGAGGTCCTACAATGAGCAGTTCTTC.

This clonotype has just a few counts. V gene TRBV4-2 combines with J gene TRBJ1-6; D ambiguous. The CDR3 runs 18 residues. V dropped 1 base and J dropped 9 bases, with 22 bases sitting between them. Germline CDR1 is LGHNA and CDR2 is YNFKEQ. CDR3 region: CASSQVVSRPLGSSPLHF. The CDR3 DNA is TGTGCCAGCAGCCAAGTGGTTAGTCGCCCTTTAGGGAGTTCACCCCTCCACTTT.

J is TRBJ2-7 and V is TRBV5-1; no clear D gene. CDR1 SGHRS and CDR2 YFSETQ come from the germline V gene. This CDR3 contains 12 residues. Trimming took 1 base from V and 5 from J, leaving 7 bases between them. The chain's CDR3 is CASSLIGDEQYF. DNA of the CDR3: TGCGCCAGCAGCTTGATAGGAGACGAGCAGTACTTC. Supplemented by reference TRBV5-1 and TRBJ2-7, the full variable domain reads KAGVTQTPRYLIKTRGQQVTLSCSPISGHRSVSWYQQTPGQGLQFLFEYFSETQRNKGNFPGRFSGRQFSNSRSEMNVSTLELGDSALYLCASSLIGDEQYFGPGTRLTVT.

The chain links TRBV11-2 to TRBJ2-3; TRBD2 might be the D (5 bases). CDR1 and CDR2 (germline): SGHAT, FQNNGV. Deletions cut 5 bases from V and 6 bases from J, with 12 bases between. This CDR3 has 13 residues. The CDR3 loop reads CASSRTFSDTQYF. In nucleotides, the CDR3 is TGTGCCAGCAGCCGGACTTTCTCCGATACGCAGTATTTT.

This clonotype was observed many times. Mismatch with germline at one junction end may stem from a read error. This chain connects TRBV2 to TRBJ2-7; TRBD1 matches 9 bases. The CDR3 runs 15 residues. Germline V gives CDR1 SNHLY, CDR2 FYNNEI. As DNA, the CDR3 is TGTGCCAGCAGGGAAGGACAGGGGCCTGTCCACGAGCAGTACTTC. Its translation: CASREGQGPVHEQYF.

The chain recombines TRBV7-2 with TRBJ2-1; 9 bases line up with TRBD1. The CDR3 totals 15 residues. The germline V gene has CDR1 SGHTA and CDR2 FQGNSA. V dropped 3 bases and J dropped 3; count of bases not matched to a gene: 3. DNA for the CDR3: TGTGCCAGCAGCTTTACGACAGGGGGCTACAATGAGCAGTTCTTC. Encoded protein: CASSFTTGGYNEQFF.

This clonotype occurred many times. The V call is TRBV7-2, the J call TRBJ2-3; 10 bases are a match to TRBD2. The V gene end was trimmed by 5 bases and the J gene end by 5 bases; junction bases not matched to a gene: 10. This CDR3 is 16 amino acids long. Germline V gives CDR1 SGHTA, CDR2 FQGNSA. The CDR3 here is CASSRNLAGVGDTQYF. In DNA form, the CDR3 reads TGTGCCAGCAGCCGGAATCTAGCGGGGGTAGGAGATACGCAGTATTTT.

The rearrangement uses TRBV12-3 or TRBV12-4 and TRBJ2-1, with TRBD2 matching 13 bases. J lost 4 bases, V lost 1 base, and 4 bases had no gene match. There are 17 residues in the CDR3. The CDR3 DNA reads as TGTGCCAGCAGTTTAGACGGGACTAGCGGGAAGTACAATGAGCAGTTCTTC. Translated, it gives CASSLDGTSGKYNEQFF.

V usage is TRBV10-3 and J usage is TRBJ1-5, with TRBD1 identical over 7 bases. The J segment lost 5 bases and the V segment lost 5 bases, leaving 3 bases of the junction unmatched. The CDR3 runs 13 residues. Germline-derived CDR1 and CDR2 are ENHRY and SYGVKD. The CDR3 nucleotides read TGTGCCATCAGTACCGGGACAGATCAGCCCCAGCATTTT. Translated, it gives CAISTGTDQPQHF.

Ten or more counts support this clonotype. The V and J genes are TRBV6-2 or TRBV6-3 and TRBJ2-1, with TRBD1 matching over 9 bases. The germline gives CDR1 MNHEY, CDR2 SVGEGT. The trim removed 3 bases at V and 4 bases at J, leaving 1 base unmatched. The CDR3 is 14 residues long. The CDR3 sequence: CASSYGQGYNEQFF. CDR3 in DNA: TGTGCCAGCAGTTATGGACAGGGGTACAATGAGCAGTTCTTC.

In DNA, the CDR3 is TGTGCCAGTCGAGAAGGACAGGGTGGTTCACCCCTCCACTTT. This encodes CASREGQGGSPLHF. The genes are TRBV18 and TRBJ1-6; 8 nucleotides line up with TRBD1. Germline loops: CDR1 KGHSH, CDR2 LQKENI. With 9 bases clipped from V and 9 bases from J, the junction kept 10 bases outside the gene matches. CDR3 size: 14 residues.

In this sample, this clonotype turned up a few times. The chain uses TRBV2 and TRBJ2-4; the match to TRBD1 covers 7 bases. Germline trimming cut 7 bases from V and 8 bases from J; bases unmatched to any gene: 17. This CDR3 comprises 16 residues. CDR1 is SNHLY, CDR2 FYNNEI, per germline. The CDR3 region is CASTLGQLSRSDIQYF. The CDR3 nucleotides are TGTGCCAGCACTTTGGGACAGCTCTCTAGGAGTGACATTCAGTACTTC.